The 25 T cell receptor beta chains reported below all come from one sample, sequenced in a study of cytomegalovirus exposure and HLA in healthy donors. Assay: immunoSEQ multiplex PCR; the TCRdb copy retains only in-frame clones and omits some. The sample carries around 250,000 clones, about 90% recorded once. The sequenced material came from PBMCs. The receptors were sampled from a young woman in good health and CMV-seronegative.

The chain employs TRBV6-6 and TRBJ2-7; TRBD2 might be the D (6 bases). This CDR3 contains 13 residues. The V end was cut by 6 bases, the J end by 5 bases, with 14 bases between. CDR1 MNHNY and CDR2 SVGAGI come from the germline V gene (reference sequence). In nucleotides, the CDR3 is TGTGCCAGCAGCACCGGGACTCCTCACGAGCAGTACTTC. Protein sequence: CASSTGTPHEQYF.

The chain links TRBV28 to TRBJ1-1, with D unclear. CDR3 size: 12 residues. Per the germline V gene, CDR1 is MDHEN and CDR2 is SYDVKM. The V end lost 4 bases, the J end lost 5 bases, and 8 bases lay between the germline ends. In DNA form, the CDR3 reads TGTGCCAGCAGTTCCGTGTTGACTGAAGCTTTCTTT. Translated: CASSSVLTEAFF.

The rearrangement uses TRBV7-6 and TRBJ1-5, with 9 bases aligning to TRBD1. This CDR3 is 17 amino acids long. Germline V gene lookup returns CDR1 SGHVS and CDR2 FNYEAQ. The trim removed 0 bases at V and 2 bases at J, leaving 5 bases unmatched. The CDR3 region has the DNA TGTGCCAGCAGCTTAGCTATTGGGGACAGGGGCAATCAGCCCCAGCATTTT. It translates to CASSLAIGDRGNQPQHF.

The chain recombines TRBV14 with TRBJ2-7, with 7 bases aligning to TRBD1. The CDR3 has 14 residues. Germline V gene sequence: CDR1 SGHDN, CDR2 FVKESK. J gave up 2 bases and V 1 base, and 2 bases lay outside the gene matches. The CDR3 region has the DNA TGTGCCAGCAGCCAAGGACAGGGCCCCTACGAGCAGTACTTC. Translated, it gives CASSQGQGPYEQYF.

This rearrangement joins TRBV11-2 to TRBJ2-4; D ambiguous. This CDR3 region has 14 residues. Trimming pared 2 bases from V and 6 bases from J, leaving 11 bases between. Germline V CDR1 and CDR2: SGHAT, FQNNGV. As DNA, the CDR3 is TGTGCCAGCAGCTTATCGCCCAGGTTAAACATTCAGTACTTC. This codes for CASSLSPRLNIQYF.

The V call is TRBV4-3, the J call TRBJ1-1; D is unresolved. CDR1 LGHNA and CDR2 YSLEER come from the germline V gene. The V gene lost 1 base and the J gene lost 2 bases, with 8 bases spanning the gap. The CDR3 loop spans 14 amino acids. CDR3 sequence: CASSQGASNTEAFF. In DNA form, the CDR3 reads TGCGCCAGCAGCCAAGGGGCGAGTAACACTGAAGCTTTCTTT.

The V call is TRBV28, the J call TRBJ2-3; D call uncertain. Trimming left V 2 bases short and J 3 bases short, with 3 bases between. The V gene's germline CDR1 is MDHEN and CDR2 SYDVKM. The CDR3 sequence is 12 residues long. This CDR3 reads CASSLQTDTQYF. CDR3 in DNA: TGTGCCAGCAGTTTACAAACAGATACGCAGTATTTT.

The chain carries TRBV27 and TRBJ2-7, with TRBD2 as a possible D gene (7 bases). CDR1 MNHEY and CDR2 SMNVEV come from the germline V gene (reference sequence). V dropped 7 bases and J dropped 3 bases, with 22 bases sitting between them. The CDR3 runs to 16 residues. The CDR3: CASTPYRAGAVYEQYF. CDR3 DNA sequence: TGTGCCAGCACCCCCTATCGTGCGGGGGCCGTCTACGAGCAGTACTTC.

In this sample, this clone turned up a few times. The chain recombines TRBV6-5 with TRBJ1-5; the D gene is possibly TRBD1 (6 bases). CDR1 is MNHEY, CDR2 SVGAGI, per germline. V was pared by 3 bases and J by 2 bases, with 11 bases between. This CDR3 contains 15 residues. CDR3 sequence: CASSYSRTGNQPQHF. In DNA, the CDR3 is TGTGCCAGCAGTTATTCGAGGACAGGCAATCAGCCCCAGCATTTT.

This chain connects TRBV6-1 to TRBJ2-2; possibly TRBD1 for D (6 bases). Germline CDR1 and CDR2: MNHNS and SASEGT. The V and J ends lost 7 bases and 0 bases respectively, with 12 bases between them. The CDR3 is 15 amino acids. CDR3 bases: TGTGCCAGCACCAGGGACACCACGAACACCGGGGAGCTGTTTTTT. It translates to CASTRDTTNTGELFF.

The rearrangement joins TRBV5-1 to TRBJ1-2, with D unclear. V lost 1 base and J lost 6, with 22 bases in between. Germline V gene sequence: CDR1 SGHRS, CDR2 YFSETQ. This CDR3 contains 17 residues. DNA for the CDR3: TGCGCCAGCAGCTTGCCGGAGGGCCACCTTCTTATTGATGGCTACACCTTC. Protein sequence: CASSLPEGHLLIDGYTF.

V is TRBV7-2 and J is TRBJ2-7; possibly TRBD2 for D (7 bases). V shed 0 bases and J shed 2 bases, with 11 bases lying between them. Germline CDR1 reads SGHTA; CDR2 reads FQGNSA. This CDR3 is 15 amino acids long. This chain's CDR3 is CASSLAGGATYEQYF. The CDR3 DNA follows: TGTGCCAGCAGCTTAGCGGGGGGGGCTACCTACGAGCAGTACTTC.

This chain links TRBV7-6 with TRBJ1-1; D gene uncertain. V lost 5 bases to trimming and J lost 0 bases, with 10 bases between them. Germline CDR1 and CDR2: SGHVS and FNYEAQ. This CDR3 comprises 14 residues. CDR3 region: CASSAQPMNTEAFF. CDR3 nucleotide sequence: TGTGCCAGCAGCGCACAGCCGATGAACACTGAAGCTTTCTTT. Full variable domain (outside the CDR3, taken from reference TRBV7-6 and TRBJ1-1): GAGVSQSPRYKVTKRGQDVALRCDPISGHVSLYWYRQALGQGPEFLTYFNYEAQQDKSGLPNDRFSAERPEGSISTLTIQRTEQRDSAMYRCASSAQPMNTEAFFGQGTRLTVV.

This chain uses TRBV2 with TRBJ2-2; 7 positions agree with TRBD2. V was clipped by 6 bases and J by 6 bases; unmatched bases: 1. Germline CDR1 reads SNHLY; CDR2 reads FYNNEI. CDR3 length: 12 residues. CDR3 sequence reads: CASRTSPGELFF. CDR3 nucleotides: TGTGCCAGCAGGACTAGCCCCGGGGAGCTGTTTTTT.

Here the CDR3 reads CASSAQGTEAFF. CDR3 in DNA: TGTGCCAGCAGCGCACAGGGTACTGAAGCTTTCTTT. This chain links TRBV5-4 with TRBJ1-1, with D possibly matching TRBD1 (6 bases). The V end was cut by 4 bases, the J end by 5 bases, with 9 bases between. CDR1 SGHNT and CDR2 YYREEE come from the germline V gene (reference sequence). This CDR3 has 12 amino acids.

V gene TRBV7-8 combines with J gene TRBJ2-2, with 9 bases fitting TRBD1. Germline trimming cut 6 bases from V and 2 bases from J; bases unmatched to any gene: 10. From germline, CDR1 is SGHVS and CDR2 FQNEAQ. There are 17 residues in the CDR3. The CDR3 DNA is TGTGCCAGCAGTTACGTTCGGGGACAGGGTAACACCGGGGAGCTGTTTTTT. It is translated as CASSYVRGQGNTGELFF.

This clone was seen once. The CDR3 DNA is TGTGCCAGCAGCCCCCTAATTGCAGATACGCAGTATTTT. This sequence encodes CASSPLIADTQYF. V is TRBV7-6 and J is TRBJ2-3; no reliable D call. Germline V gives CDR1 SGHVS, CDR2 FNYEAQ. Deletions cut 5 bases from V and 4 bases from J, with 10 bases between. The CDR3 runs to 13 residues.

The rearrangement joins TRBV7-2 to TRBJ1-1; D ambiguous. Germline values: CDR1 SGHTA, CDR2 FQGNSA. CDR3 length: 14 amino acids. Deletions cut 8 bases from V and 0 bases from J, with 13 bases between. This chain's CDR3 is CASSIRRLNTEAFF. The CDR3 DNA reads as TGTGCCAGCTCCATTAGGAGATTGAACACTGAAGCTTTCTTT.

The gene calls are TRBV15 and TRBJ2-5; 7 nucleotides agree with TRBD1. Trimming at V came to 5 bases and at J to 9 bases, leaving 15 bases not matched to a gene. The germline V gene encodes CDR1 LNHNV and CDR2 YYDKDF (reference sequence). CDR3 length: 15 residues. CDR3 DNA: TGTGCCACCAGCGCGAGGGGGCACCGATCAGGGGCCCAGTACTTC. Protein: CATSARGHRSGAQYF.

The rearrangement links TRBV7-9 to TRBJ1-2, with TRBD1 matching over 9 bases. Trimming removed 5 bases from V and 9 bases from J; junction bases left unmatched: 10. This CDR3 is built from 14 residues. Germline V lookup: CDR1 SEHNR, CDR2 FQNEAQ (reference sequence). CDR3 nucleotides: TGTGCCAGCAGCGTAGAGCGGACAGGGGCCAGCTACACCTTC. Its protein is CASSVERTGASYTF.

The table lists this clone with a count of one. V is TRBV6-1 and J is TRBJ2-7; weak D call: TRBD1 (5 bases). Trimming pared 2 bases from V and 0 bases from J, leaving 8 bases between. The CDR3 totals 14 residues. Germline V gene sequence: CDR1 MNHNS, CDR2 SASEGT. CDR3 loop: CASSEQGSSYEQYV. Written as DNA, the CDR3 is TGTGCCAGCAGTGAACAGGGAAGCTCCTACGAGCAGTACGTC.

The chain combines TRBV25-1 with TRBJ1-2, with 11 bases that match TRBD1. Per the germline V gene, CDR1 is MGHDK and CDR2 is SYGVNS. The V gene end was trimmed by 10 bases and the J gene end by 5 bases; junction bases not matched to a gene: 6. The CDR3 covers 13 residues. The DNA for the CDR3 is TGTGCCACGGGACAGGGGGACGTTTATGGCTACACCTTC. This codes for CATGQGDVYGYTF.

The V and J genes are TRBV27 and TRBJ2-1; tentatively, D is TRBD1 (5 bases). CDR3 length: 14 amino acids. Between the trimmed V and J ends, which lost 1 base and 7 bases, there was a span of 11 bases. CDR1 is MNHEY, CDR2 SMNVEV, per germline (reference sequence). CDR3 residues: CASSLYLRGNEQFF. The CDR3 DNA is TGTGCCAGCAGTTTATACCTAAGGGGTAATGAGCAGTTCTTC.

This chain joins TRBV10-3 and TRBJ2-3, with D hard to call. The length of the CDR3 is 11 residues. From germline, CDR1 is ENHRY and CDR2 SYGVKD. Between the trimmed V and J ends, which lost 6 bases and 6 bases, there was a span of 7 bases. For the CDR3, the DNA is TGTGCCATCAGCCCAGCGGATACGCAGTATTTT. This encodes CAISPADTQYF.

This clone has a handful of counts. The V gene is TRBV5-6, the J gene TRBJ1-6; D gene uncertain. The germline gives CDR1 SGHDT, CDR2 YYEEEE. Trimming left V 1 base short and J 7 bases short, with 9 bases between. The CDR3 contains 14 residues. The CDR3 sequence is CASSLYSGNSPLHF. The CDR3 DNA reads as TGTGCCAGCAGCTTGTATTCGGGGAATTCACCCCTCCACTTT. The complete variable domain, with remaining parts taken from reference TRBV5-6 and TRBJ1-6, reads DAGVTQSPTHLIKTRGQQVTLRCSPKSGHDTVSWYQQALGQGPQFIFQYYEEEERQRGNFPDRFSGHQFPNYSSELNVNALLLGDSALYLCASSLYSGNSPLHFGNGTRLTVT.